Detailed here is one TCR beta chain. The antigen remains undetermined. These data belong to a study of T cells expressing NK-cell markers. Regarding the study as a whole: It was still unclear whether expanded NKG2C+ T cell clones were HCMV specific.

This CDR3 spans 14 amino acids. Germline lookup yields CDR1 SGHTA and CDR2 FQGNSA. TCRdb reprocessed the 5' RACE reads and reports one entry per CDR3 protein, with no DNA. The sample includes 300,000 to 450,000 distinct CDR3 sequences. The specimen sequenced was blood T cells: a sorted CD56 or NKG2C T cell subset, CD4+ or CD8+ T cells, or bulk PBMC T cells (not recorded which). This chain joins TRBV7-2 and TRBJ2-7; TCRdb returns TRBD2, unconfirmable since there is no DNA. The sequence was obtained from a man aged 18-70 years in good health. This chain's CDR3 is CASSLTSGGAPQYF.